These 18 T cell receptor beta chains were sequenced from one sample in a study of liver allograft versus peripheral blood T cells. At the level of the study: The authors compared T cell receptor repertoires in transplanted livers with those in the peripheral blood of recipients.

MiXCR, applied by TCRdb to the reads, yields one record per CDR3 protein. The table shows 8,000 to 10,000 distinct CDR3 sequences, with roughly 22% occurring only once. These receptors originate from a human patient who had a liver transplant. These T cells may partly come from the graft donor.

This clonotype qualifies as medium-sized. The rearrangement links TRBV29-1 to TRBJ1-4; maybe TRBD1 (6 bases). This CDR3 contains 13 residues. Trimming pared 4 bases from V and 2 bases from J, leaving 8 bases between. Germline CDR1 and CDR2: SQVTM and ANQGSEA. The CDR3 is CSVAGATNEKLFF. As DNA, the CDR3 is TGCAGCGTTGCGGGGGCGACTAATGAAAAACTGTTTTTT. Together with reference TRBV29-1 and TRBJ1-4, the CDR3 gives the full variable domain: SAVISQKPSRDICQRGTSLTIQCQVDSQVTMMFWYRQQPGQSLTLIATANQGSEATYESGFVIDKFPISRPNLTFSTLTVSNMSPEDSSIYLCSVAGATNEKLFFGSGTQLSVL.

In this sample, this clonotype is medium-sized. This rearrangement joins TRBV18 to TRBJ1-1, with D perhaps matching TRBD1 (5 bases). The CDR3 extends over 14 amino acids. Germline-derived CDR1 and CDR2 are KGHSH and LQKENI. Trimming cost V 3 bases and J 1 base, with 9 bases left between them. The CDR3 region is CASSPLRENTEAFF. In DNA form, the CDR3 reads TGTGCCAGCTCACCTCTCAGGGAGAACACTGAAGCTTTCTTT.

V gene TRBV25-1 combines with J gene TRBJ2-7; D gene uncertain. CDR1 and CDR2 (germline): MGHDK, SYGVNS. The CDR3 extends over 10 amino acids. Trimming pared 6 bases from V and 6 bases from J, leaving 6 bases between. The CDR3 region has the DNA TGTGCCAGCAGAGAAGGCGAGCAGTACTTC. This gives the protein CASREGEQYF.

The chain couples TRBV20-1 to TRBJ2-5; perhaps TRBD1 as D (5 bases). Germline V lookup: CDR1 DFQATT, CDR2 SNEGSKA (reference sequence). This CDR3 region has 14 residues. Deletions cut 5 bases from V and 3 bases from J, with 16 bases between. The CDR3 region has the DNA TGCAGTGCTCCCCTCTCAGGGCGAAAAGAGACCCAGTACTTC. This codes for CSAPLSGRKETQYF.

By share, this clonotype counts as medium-sized. The chain has TRBV30 and TRBJ1-4; TRBD1 matches 8 bases. This CDR3 has 13 amino acids. Per germline, CDR1 GTSNPN and CDR2 SVGIG (reference sequence). The V and J ends lost 2 bases and 15 bases, in that order; junction bases with no gene match: 11. The CDR3 spells CAWSREPGQVLFF. As DNA, the CDR3 is TGTGCCTGGAGTCGGGAGCCGGGACAGGTTTTGTTTTTT.

The chain carries TRBV5-6 and TRBJ1-5, with D uncertain. Germline V gene sequence: CDR1 SGHDT, CDR2 YYEEEE. The CDR3 covers 13 residues. V was trimmed by 1 base and J by 7 bases, leaving 9 bases between them. The CDR3 protein is CASSLLSEQPQHF. CDR3 sequence (DNA): TGTGCCAGCAGCTTGTTATCAGAACAGCCCCAGCATTTT.

The chain recombines TRBV12-3 or TRBV12-4 with TRBJ1-6, with TRBD1 as a possible D gene (6 bases). This CDR3 contains 14 residues. V shed 7 bases and J shed 8 bases, with 15 bases lying between them. In nucleotides, the CDR3 is TGTGCCAGCACTACCGGGACAAATTATTCACCCCTCCACTTT. Translation: CASTTGTNYSPLHF.

In its sample, this clonotype ranks as medium-sized. J is TRBJ2-3 and V is TRBV29-1, with 9 nucleotides matching TRBD1. CDR1 is SQVTM and CDR2 is ANQGSEA in the germline V gene. With 4 bases clipped from V and 3 bases from J, the junction kept 2 bases outside the gene matches. This CDR3 is built from 13 residues. The CDR3: CSVGDRVTDTQYF. For the CDR3, the DNA is TGCAGCGTTGGGGACAGGGTAACAGATACGCAGTATTTT.

The chain has TRBV28 and TRBJ1-5; perhaps TRBD1 as D (6 bases). Trimming left V 11 bases short and J 5 bases short, with 13 bases between. This CDR3 is 12 amino acids long. The V gene's germline CDR1 is MDHEN and CDR2 SYDVKM. The DNA of the CDR3 is TGTGCCTCCGGGGGGGCGGATCAGCCCCAGCATTTT. Encoded protein: CASGGADQPQHF.

On this clonotype: This may arise from a read error, as a much more abundant clone is one base away. The chain joins TRBV7-2 to TRBJ2-6; D is unclear. With 2 bases removed from V and 0 bases from J, the gap between germline ends came to 2 bases. CDR1 is SGHTA, CDR2 FQGNSA, per germline. CDR3 length: 14 residues. CDR3 residues: CASSLYSGANVLTF. Written as DNA, the CDR3 is TGTGCCAGCAGCTTATACTCTGGGGCCAACGTCCTGACTTTC.

This chain connects TRBV12-3 or TRBV12-4 to TRBJ1-6; TRBD1 is a possible D gene (6 bases). Trimming left V 4 bases short and J 9 bases short, with 16 bases between. There are 15 residues in the CDR3. The CDR3 nucleotides are TGTGCCAGCAGTTACCACACCGGGGGCGGTTCACCCCTCCACTTT. Its protein product is CASSYHTGGGSPLHF.

This clonotype has at least ten counts. V gene TRBV28 combines with J gene TRBJ2-2; no definite D call. Germline V gene sequence: CDR1 MDHEN, CDR2 SYDVKM. V lost 8 bases, J lost 4 bases, and 11 bases lay in between. This CDR3 is built from 13 residues. The CDR3 DNA reads as TGTGCCAGCCCACACCCCACCACCGGGGAGCTGTTTTTT. It specifies CASPHPTTGELFF.

In regard to this clonotype: A read error may be the cause here, since a much bigger clone is one base away. The chain employs TRBV18 and TRBJ2-1; 8 positions match TRBD2. The J call may not be correct, given that the DNA end is closer to TRBJ2-7. Germline V gene lookup returns CDR1 KGHSH and CDR2 LQKENI. The CDR3 is 15 amino acids. The CDR3 region has the DNA TGTGCCAGCTCACCAGGAAGACTAGCGTACAATGAGCAGTACTTC. Its translation is CASSPGRLAYNEQYF.

Judged by abundance, this clonotype is medium-sized. The gene calls are TRBV10-3 and TRBJ2-3; the match to TRBD2 covers 11 bases. This CDR3 contains 15 residues. V was clipped by 7 bases and J by 6 bases; unmatched bases: 9. Germline V CDR1 and CDR2: ENHRY, SYGVKD. CDR3 sequence reads: CAIMALAGGMDTQYF. CDR3 coding DNA: TGTGCCATCATGGCGCTAGCGGGAGGAATGGATACGCAGTATTTT.

By its share, this clonotype is medium-sized (0.01 to 0.1%). The rearrangement uses TRBV6-1 and TRBJ1-2; 10 bases line up with TRBD1. CDR3 length: 15 amino acids. Germline trimming cut 5 bases from V and 1 base from J; bases unmatched to any gene: 4. Germline lookup yields CDR1 MNHNS and CDR2 SASEGT. CDR3 coding DNA: TGTGCCAGCAGTTCCCGGGACAGGGGTAACTATGGCTACACCTTC. Amino acids: CASSSRDRGNYGYTF.

By share of the sample, this clonotype is medium-sized. The CDR3 sequence is CASSPGLNADTQYF. In nucleotides, the CDR3 is TGTGCCAGTAGCCCGGGACTGAACGCAGATACGCAGTATTTT. The chain joins TRBV19 to TRBJ2-3; tentatively, D is TRBD2 (6 bases). The CDR3 contains 14 residues. The V gene lost 6 bases and the J gene lost 4 bases, with 14 bases spanning the gap. Germline CDR1 LNHDA, CDR2 SQIVND (reference sequence).

In its sample, this clonotype was seen a few times. The V gene is TRBV9, the J gene TRBJ2-7; 9 bases align to TRBD2. This CDR3 region has 15 residues. V was pared by 0 bases and J by 2 bases, with 3 bases of the junction left unmatched. The germline V gene has CDR1 SGDLS and CDR2 YYNGEE. CDR3 sequence (DNA): TGTGCCAGCAGCGTAGGGGGGACTAGCACCTACGAGCAGTACTTC. Encoded protein: CASSVGGTSTYEQYF.

This clonotype is categorized as medium-sized. V is TRBV6-1 and J is TRBJ2-3, with TRBD2 matching 11 bases. Germline CDR1 and CDR2: MNHNS and SASEGT. V lost 6 bases, J lost 2 bases, and 4 bases stayed unmatched. This CDR3 has 15 residues. CDR3 protein: CASRGTSGLTDTQYF. CDR3 DNA sequence: TGTGCCAGCAGGGGGACTAGCGGCCTCACAGATACGCAGTATTTT.